This passage covers 29 T cell receptor beta chains from one sample sequenced in a study of CD4+ T cells in melanoma. Here immunoSEQ multiplex PCR was the method, and the copy in TCRdb shows in-frame clones only, minus some. This table has over 100,000 clones, around 92% appearing once. Sequenced input: peripheral blood. These receptors originate from a human donor with melanoma.

The genes are TRBV30 and TRBJ2-6; perhaps TRBD1 as D (6 bases). Germline V gene sequence: CDR1 GTSNPN, CDR2 SVGIG (reference sequence). The CDR3 is 14 amino acids. The V end was cut by 7 bases, the J end by 0 bases, with 10 bases between. The CDR3 loop is CASRDNSGANVLTF. In DNA form, the CDR3 reads TGTGCCTCCCGGGACAACTCTGGGGCCAACGTCCTGACTTTC. The entire variable domain, with the rest obtained from reference TRBV30 and TRBJ2-6, is as follows: SQTIHQWPATLVQPVGSPLSLECTVEGTSNPNLYWYRQAAGRGLQLLFYSVGIGQISSEVPQNLSASRPQDRQFILSSKKLLLSDSGFYLCASRDNSGANVLTFGAGSRLTVL.

As DNA, the CDR3 is TGTGCCAGCAGAGAATCACAGGGGTGGAACACTGAAGCTTTCTTT. This gives the protein CASRESQGWNTEAFF. The V and J genes are TRBV28 and TRBJ1-1; 7 bases are a match to TRBD1. Germline values: CDR1 MDHEN, CDR2 SYDVKM. The ends lost 6 bases at V and 1 base at J; junction bases unmatched: 8. The CDR3 loop spans 15 amino acids.

The V and J genes are TRBV10-3 and TRBJ2-5, with TRBD2 matching over 13 bases. Germline CDR1 reads ENHRY; CDR2 reads SYGVKD. The CDR3 runs 16 residues. Trimming at V came to 3 bases and at J to 5 bases, leaving 6 bases not matched to a gene. In nucleotides, the CDR3 is TGTGCCATCAGTGAAGGACTAGCGGGGGTTCGGGAGACCCAGTACTTC. As protein: CAISEGLAGVRETQYF.

For the CDR3, the DNA is TGCGCCAGCAGCTTGGGACAAACCGCGAACACCGGGGAGCTGTTTTTT. Amino acids: CASSLGQTANTGELFF. This chain joins TRBV5-1 and TRBJ2-2, with D unresolved. Germline lookup yields CDR1 SGHRS and CDR2 YFSETQ. The CDR3 has 16 residues. With 0 bases removed from V and 0 bases from J, the gap between germline ends came to 9 bases.

The chain couples TRBV28 to TRBJ1-2; TRBD1 aligns across 7 bases. With V trimmed by 0 bases and J by 4 bases, 11 bases remained unmatched. The CDR3 extends over 17 amino acids. The germline CDR1 and CDR2 sequences are MDHEN and SYDVKM. The CDR3 sequence: CASSLWTDRPLRYGYTF. In nucleotides, the CDR3 is TGTGCCAGCAGTTTATGGACGGACAGGCCACTCCGCTATGGCTACACCTTC.

The chain uses TRBV19 and TRBJ2-5; 10 bases are shared with TRBD1. From germline, CDR1 is LNHDA and CDR2 SQIVND (reference sequence). V was clipped by 5 bases and J by 5 bases; unmatched bases: 2. The CDR3 is 13 residues long. The CDR3 reads CASSSDRGETQYF. The CDR3 DNA is TGTGCCAGTAGTTCGGACAGGGGGGAGACCCAGTACTTC. The whole variable domain, filled in from reference TRBV19 and TRBJ2-5, reads DGGITQSPKYLFRKEGQNVTLSCEQNLNHDAMYWYRQDPGQGLRLIYYSQIVNDFQKGDIAEGYSVSREKKESFPLTVTSAQKNPTAFYLCASSSDRGETQYFGPGTRLLVL.

The chain employs TRBV7-2 and TRBJ2-3; D is unclear. CDR3 length: 14 amino acids. Per the germline V gene, CDR1 is SGHTA and CDR2 is FQGNSA. The V gene lost 1 base and the J gene lost 0 bases, with 5 bases spanning the gap. CDR3 sequence: CASSLVYSTDTQYF. The CDR3 DNA reads as TGTGCCAGCAGCTTAGTGTATAGCACAGATACGCAGTATTTT.

The V gene is TRBV7-8, the J gene TRBJ1-5; possible D gene TRBD1, 5 bases. Trimming left V 1 base short and J 4 bases short, with 8 bases between. The CDR3 spans 14 residues. Germline assignment: CDR1 SGHVS and CDR2 FQNEAQ. CDR3 region: CASSLGQTNQPQHF. The DNA for the CDR3 is TGTGCCAGCAGCTTAGGACAGACAAATCAGCCCCAGCATTTT.

The chain couples TRBV11-3 to TRBJ2-7; 10 bases align to TRBD1. The CDR3 loop spans 14 amino acids. Germline CDR1 SGHNT, CDR2 YENEEA. The trim removed 4 bases at V and 3 bases at J, leaving 3 bases unmatched. The DNA of the CDR3 is TGTGCCAGCAGCTCGCGGACAGGGGGCTACGAGCAGTACTTC. This sequence encodes CASSSRTGGYEQYF.

The gene calls are TRBV4-1 and TRBJ2-3, with D hard to call. Germline V gene lookup returns CDR1 MGHRA and CDR2 YSYEKL. The CDR3 spans 14 residues. V lost 1 base to trimming and J lost 0 bases, with 5 bases between them. CDR3 coding DNA: TGCGCCAGCAGCCAAGTGGACAGCACAGATACGCAGTATTTT. Protein: CASSQVDSTDTQYF.

The gene calls are TRBV4-1 and TRBJ1-2; 7 positions match TRBD1. From germline, CDR1 is MGHRA and CDR2 YSYEKL. The CDR3 is 15 amino acids. With V trimmed by 2 bases and J by 3 bases, 6 bases remained unmatched. This CDR3 is CASSQNRQGDYGYTF. The CDR3 DNA is TGCGCCAGCAGCCAAAATCGACAGGGAGACTATGGCTACACCTTC.

The V and J genes are TRBV7-4 and TRBJ2-7; 11 nucleotides line up with TRBD2. Germline V gene lookup returns CDR1 SGHVT and CDR2 SQSDAQ. V gave up 3 bases and J gave up 2 bases; unmatched junction bases: 6. The CDR3 is 16 amino acids. Here the CDR3 reads CASSLGWTSGPYEQYF. As DNA, the CDR3 is TGTGCCAGCAGCTTGGGGTGGACTAGCGGGCCCTACGAGCAGTACTTC.

The chain recombines TRBV2 with TRBJ1-2; no clear D gene. This CDR3 spans 15 amino acids. Germline CDR1 reads SNHLY; CDR2 reads FYNNEI. V was clipped by 4 bases and J by 0 bases, with 12 bases between them. The CDR3 here is CASSVSQTSNYGYTF. CDR3 coding DNA: TGTGCCAGCAGTGTTAGTCAGACCTCTAACTATGGCTACACCTTC.

This chain links TRBV29-1 with TRBJ2-7; TRBD2 matches 7 bases. The ends lost 6 bases at V and 4 bases at J; junction bases unmatched: 0. CDR1 and CDR2 from the germline V gene are SQVTM and ANQGSEA. CDR3 length equals 10 residues. The CDR3 DNA reads TGCAGCGTGGGGGGGTACGAGCAGTACTTC. This sequence encodes CSVGGYEQYF.

The J gene is TRBJ2-7, the V gene TRBV5-1, with D perhaps matching TRBD1 or TRBD2 (6 bases each). The CDR3 loop spans 14 amino acids. Germline assignment: CDR1 SGHRS and CDR2 YFSETQ. Trimming left V 0 bases short and J 4 bases short, with 11 bases between. The chain's CDR3 is CASSLAGAEYEQYF. DNA for the CDR3: TGCGCCAGCAGCTTGGCGGGGGCTGAATACGAGCAGTACTTC.

The CDR3 DNA sequence: TGTGCCAGCAGCATGGGACTAGCAGCTACAGATACGCAGTATTTT. Protein sequence: CASSMGLAATDTQYF. The chain has TRBV7-9 and TRBJ2-3, with 9 bases identical to TRBD2. The CDR3 totals 15 residues. V trimming: 5 bases; J trimming: 3 bases; junction bases outside the gene matches: 6. Germline assignment: CDR1 SEHNR and CDR2 FQNEAQ (reference sequence). Combining the CDR3 with reference TRBV7-9 and TRBJ2-3 gives the whole variable domain DTGVSQNPRHKITKRGQNVTFRCDPISEHNRLYWYRQTLGQGPEFLTYFQNEAQLEKSRLLSDRFSAERPKGSFSTLEIQRTEQGDSAMYLCASSMGLAATDTQYFGPGTRLTVL.

For the CDR3, the DNA is TGTGCCAGCAGTGGACAGGGACTAGGCACTAATGAAAAACTGTTTTTT. Translating it yields CASSGQGLGTNEKLFF. This chain joins TRBV28 and TRBJ1-4, with 8 bases identical to TRBD1. Trimming cost V 5 bases and J 2 bases; bases outside gene matches: 7. In germline, CDR1 is MDHEN, CDR2 SYDVKM. This CDR3 spans 16 amino acids.

The V gene is TRBV5-1, the J gene TRBJ2-7; 8 positions agree with TRBD2. The germline V gene encodes CDR1 SGHRS and CDR2 YFSETQ. Trimming took 0 bases from V and 4 from J; bases not matched to a gene: 12. The CDR3 extends over 17 amino acids. CDR3 protein: CASSLASAGVLVYEQYF. DNA for the CDR3: TGCGCCAGCAGCTTGGCCTCAGCGGGGGTCTTAGTATACGAGCAGTACTTC.

J is TRBJ2-2 and V is TRBV9, with 14 bases lining up with TRBD2. CDR1 is SGDLS and CDR2 is YYNGEE in the germline V gene. V lost 3 bases to trimming and J lost 7 bases; unmatched junction nucleotides: 5. The CDR3 loop spans 16 amino acids. CDR3 sequence (DNA): TGTGCCAGCAGCGCGACTAGCGGGGGGGCCGGCGGGGAGCTGTTTTTT. Translating it yields CASSATSGGAGGELFF.

This chain connects TRBV28 to TRBJ2-5, with 10 bases fitting TRBD2. Germline V gives CDR1 MDHEN, CDR2 SYDVKM. This CDR3 is built from 16 residues. Losses at the gene ends were 2 bases for V and 5 bases for J; bases not matched to a gene: 8. CDR3 coding DNA: TGTGCCAGCAGTTTACCACTAGCGGGATTGGCGGAGACCCAGTACTTC. As protein: CASSLPLAGLAETQYF.

This clone was seen only once. V gene TRBV27 combines with J gene TRBJ2-2, with 7 bases aligning to TRBD2. This CDR3 contains 12 residues. V dropped 8 bases and J dropped 3; count of bases not matched to a gene: 0. Germline CDR1 MNHEY, CDR2 SMNVEV (reference sequence). This CDR3 is CASGGDTGELFF. CDR3 bases: TGTGCCAGCGGGGGGGACACCGGGGAGCTGTTTTTT.

The rearrangement joins TRBV29-1 to TRBJ2-3; tentatively, D is TRBD2 (6 bases). This CDR3 contains 12 residues. Germline values: CDR1 SQVTM, CDR2 ANQGSEA. The CDR3 is CILGGGTDTQYF. In DNA, the CDR3 is TGCATCCTGGGGGGAGGCACAGATACGCAGTATTTT.

V is TRBV28 and J is TRBJ2-7, with D hard to call. Trimming left V 3 bases short and J 2 bases short, with 8 bases between. CDR1 is MDHEN, CDR2 SYDVKM, per germline. The CDR3 runs to 13 residues. CDR3 DNA sequence: TGTGCCAGCAGTTTTTGGTATCCCTACGAGCAGTACTTC. It translates to CASSFWYPYEQYF.

The chain carries TRBV29-1 and TRBJ2-5; 12 nucleotides align to TRBD1. The CDR3 has 16 residues. CDR1 is SQVTM and CDR2 is ANQGSEA in the germline V gene. V trimming: 4 bases; J trimming: 5 bases; junction bases outside the gene matches: 11. The CDR3: CSVGIMGQGAGETQYF. In DNA form, the CDR3 reads TGCAGCGTTGGAATTATGGGACAGGGGGCCGGGGAGACCCAGTACTTC.

The J gene is TRBJ1-1, the V gene TRBV21-1; the table's D call, TRBD1, was not checked against the DNA. TRBV21-1 has pseudogene status. The CDR3 has 15 amino acids. CDR3 coding DNA: TGTGCCAGCAGCAAAGGCGCACCCGGGACAGGTGAAGCTTTCTTT. Its protein product is CASSKGAPGTGEAFF.

The chain links TRBV11-2 to TRBJ1-2; D is undetermined. Germline V gene sequence: CDR1 SGHAT, CDR2 FQNNGV. CDR3 length: 13 residues. V was clipped by 5 bases and J by 4 bases, with 11 bases between them. The CDR3 region has the DNA TGTGCCAGCAGCACCGCAGGCGGCTATGGCTACACCTTC. Residues: CASSTAGGYGYTF.

This chain uses TRBV13 with TRBJ2-7; TRBD1 might be the D (8 bases). This CDR3 has 16 residues. Trimming took off 4 bases at V and 0 bases at J, with 16 bases between the two ends. Germline V CDR1 and CDR2: PRHDT, FYEKMQ (reference sequence). The CDR3 region is CASSSQGAGVSYEQYF. Here the CDR3 DNA reads TGTGCCAGCAGCTCGCAGGGGGCGGGAGTCTCCTACGAGCAGTACTTC.

The chain recombines TRBV28 with TRBJ2-4; 7 nucleotides align to TRBD2. The CDR3 totals 13 residues. V lost 6 bases to trimming and J lost 8 bases; unmatched junction nucleotides: 7. Looked up from germline, CDR1 is MDHEN and CDR2 is SYDVKM. The CDR3 here is CASSPYGGDIQYF. The DNA for the CDR3 is TGTGCCAGCAGCCCCTATGGGGGGGACATTCAGTACTTC.

The sample holds a few counts of this clone. CDR3 in DNA: TGCGCCAGCAGCCAAGTAGGTGCCTATGGCTACACCTTC. It specifies CASSQVGAYGYTF. The rearrangement uses TRBV4-1 and TRBJ1-2, with D uncertain. V was clipped by 1 base and J by 4 bases, with 7 bases between them. CDR1 and CDR2 from the germline V gene are MGHRA and YSYEKL. This CDR3 is 13 amino acids long.